The clone carrying this T cell receptor (beta chain) was seen ten or more times. Its target is not known. This sample is drawn from a study of metastatic and nonmetastatic thyroid tumors. Background on the study: Peripheral blood and tumor or nodule samples from malignant and benign thyroid patients were compared. Study results and limitations: A significant increase in TCR beta diversity was reportedly seen in malignant thyroid tumors relative to benign nodules, in blood and tumor.

All patients were treatment-naive before thyroid surgery. Using MiXCR, TCRdb re-called clones from the PCR reads. The sample has tens of thousands of clones; approximately 20% are singletons. The sequence came from a male donor with papillary thyroid cancer or a benign thyroid nodule (not recorded which). Some clones in this sample may be carry-over from other donors' samples. Sequencing was done on a sample of blood.

CDR3 nucleotides: TGTGCCAGCAGTTTTAGTAACCGTAAGAGTAACGAGCAGTACTTC. Encoded protein: CASSFSNRKSNEQYF. This chain joins TRBV12-3 or TRBV12-4 and TRBJ2-7; D call uncertain. V lost 3 bases and J 5 bases, leaving 17 bases between the germline ends. The CDR3 loop spans 15 amino acids.